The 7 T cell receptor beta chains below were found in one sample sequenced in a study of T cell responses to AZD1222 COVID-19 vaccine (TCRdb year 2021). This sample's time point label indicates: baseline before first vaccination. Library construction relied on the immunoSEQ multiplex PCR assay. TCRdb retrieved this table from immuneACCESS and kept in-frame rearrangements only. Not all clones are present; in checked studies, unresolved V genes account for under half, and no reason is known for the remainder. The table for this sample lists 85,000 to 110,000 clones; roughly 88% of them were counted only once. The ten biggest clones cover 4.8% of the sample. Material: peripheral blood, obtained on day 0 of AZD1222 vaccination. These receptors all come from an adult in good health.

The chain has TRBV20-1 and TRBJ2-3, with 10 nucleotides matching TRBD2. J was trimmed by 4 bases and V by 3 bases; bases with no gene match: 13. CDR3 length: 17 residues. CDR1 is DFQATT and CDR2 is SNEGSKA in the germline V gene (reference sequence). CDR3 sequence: CSASESLQRGGSDTQYF. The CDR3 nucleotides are TGCAGTGCTAGTGAATCCCTTCAGCGGGGGGGCTCAGATACGCAGTATTTT.

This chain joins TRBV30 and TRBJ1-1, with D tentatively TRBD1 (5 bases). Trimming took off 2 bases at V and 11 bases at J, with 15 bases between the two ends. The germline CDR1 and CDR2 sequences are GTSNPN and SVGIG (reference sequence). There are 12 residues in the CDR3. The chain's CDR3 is CAWSQGLMGAFF. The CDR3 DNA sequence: TGTGCCTGGAGTCAGGGTCTAATGGGGGCTTTCTTT.

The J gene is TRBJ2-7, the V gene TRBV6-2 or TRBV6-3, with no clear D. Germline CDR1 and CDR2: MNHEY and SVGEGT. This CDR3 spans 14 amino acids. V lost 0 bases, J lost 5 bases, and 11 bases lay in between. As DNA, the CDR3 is TGTGCCAGCAGTTACTCGTCGGTTAAGAACGAGCAGTACTTC. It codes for CASSYSSVKNEQYF.

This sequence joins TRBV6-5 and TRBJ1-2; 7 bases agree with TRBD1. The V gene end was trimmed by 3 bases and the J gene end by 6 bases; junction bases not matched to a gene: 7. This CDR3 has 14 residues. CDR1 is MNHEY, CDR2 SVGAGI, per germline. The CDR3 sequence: CASSYQGGSNGYTF. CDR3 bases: TGTGCCAGCAGTTATCAGGGGGGTTCAAATGGCTACACCTTC.

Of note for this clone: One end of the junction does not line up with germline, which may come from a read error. The CDR3 nucleotides read TGTGCCACCAGTGCAGGGACAGGGCGCGGCTACACCTTC. Translating gives CATSAGTGRGYTF. The rearrangement links TRBV10-3 to TRBJ1-2; 9 nucleotides match TRBD1. Germline V gene lookup returns CDR1 ENHRY and CDR2 SYGVKD. The CDR3 is 13 residues long.

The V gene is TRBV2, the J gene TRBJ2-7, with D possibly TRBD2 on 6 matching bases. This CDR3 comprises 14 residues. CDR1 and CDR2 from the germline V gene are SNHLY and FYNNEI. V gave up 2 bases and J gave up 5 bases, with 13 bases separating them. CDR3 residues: CASSEFSGGDEQYF. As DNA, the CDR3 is TGTGCCAGCAGTGAATTCAGTGGAGGGGACGAGCAGTACTTC.

The CDR3 protein is CATSDFSGDDTQYF. The CDR3 region has the DNA TGTGCCACCAGTGATTTTTCGGGGGACGATACGCAGTATTTT. The chain couples TRBV24-1 to TRBJ2-3; the D gene is possibly TRBD2 (6 bases). The CDR3 consists of 14 residues. The V and J ends lost 1 base and 6 bases respectively, with 10 bases between them. CDR1 and CDR2 from the germline V gene are KGHDR and SFDVKD.